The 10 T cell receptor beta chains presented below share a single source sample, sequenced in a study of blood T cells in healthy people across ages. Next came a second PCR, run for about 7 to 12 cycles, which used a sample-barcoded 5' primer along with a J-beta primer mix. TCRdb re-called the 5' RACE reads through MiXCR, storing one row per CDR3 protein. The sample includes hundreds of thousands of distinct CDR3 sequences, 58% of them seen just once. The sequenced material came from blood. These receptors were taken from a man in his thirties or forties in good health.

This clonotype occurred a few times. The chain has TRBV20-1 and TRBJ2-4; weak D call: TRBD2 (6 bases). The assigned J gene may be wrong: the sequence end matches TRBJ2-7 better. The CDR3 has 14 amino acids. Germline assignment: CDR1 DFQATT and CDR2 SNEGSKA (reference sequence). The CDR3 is CSATQLLAAYEQYF. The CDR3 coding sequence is TGCAGTGCTACTCAACTACTAGCAGCATACGAGCAGTACTTC.

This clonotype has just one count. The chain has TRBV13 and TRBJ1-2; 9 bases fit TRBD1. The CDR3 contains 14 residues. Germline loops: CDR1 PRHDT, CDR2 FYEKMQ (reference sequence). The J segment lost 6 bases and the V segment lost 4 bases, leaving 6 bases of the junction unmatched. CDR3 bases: TGTGCCAGCAGCTCTAGGGACAGGGACAATGGCTACACCTTC. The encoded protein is CASSSRDRDNGYTF.

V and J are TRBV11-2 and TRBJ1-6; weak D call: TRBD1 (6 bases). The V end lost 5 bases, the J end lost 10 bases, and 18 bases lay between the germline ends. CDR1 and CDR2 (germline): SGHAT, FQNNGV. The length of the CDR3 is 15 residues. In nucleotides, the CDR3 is TGTGCCAGCAGCCCCCGTTTGGCAGGGGAGTCACCCCTCCACTTT. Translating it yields CASSPRLAGESPLHF.

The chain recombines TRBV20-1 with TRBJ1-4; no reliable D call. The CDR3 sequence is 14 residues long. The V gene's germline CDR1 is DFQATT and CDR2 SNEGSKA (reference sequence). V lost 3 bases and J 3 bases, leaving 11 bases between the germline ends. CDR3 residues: CSARRWPSNEKLFF. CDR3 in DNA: TGCAGTGCTAGGCGCTGGCCCTCTAATGAAAAACTGTTTTTT.

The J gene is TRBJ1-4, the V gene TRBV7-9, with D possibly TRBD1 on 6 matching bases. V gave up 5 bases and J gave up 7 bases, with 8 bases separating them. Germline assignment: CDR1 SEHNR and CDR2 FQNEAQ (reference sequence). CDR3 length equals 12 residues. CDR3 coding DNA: TGTGCCAGCAGCCCAGGGGTTGAAAAACTGTTTTTT. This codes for CASSPGVEKLFF.

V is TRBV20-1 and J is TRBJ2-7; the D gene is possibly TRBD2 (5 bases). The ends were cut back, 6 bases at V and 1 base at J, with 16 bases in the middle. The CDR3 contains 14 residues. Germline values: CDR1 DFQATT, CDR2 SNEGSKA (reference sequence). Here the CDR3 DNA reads TGCAGTGCGGCCCTAGCTTTATATTCCTACGAGCAGTACTTC. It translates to CSAALALYSYEQYF.

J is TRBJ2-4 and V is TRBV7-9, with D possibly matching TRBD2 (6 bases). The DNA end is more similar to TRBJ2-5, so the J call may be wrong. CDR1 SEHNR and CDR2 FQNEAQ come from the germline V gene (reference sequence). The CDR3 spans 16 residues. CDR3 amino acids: CASSPPDHTGVVTQYF. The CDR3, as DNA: TGTGCCAGCAGCCCCCCAGACCATACGGGGGTGGTGACCCAGTACTTC.

The CDR3 reads CASSQEGGNSGANVLTF. The CDR3 nucleotides read TGTGCCAGCAGCCAAGAAGGGGGCAACTCTGGGGCCAACGTCCTGACTTTC. The chain links TRBV4-2 to TRBJ2-6; TRBD1 agrees at 7 bases. Germline loops: CDR1 LGHNA, CDR2 YNFKEQ. The CDR3 consists of 17 residues. V dropped 0 bases and J dropped 0; count of bases not matched to a gene: 2.

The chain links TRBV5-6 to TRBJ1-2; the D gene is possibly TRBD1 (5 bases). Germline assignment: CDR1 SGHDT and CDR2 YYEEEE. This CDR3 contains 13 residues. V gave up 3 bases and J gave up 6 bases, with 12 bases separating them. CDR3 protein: CASSSLRGDGYTF. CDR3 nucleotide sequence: TGTGCCAGCAGCTCGCTAAGGGGAGATGGCTACACCTTC.

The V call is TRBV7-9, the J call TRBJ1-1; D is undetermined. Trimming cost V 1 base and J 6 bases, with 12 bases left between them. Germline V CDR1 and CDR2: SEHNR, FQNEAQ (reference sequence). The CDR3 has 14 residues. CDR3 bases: TGTGCCAGCAGCTTAGACCCGGGATCGGCTGAAGCTTTCTTT. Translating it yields CASSLDPGSAEAFF.